The 15 T cell receptor beta chains given below trace back to one sample, sequenced in a study of blood T cells in healthy people across ages. PCR was performed a second time for about 7 to 11 cycles using a sample-barcoded 5' primer and a J-beta primer mix. TCRdb reprocessed the 5' RACE reads with MiXCR, giving one entry per CDR3 protein. Altogether some 1.7 million distinct CDR3 sequences are present, under 30% being singletons, with the ten largest covering roughly 8%. Sequenced material: blood. The receptors come from a woman younger than 45 in good health.

The V call is TRBV20-1, the J call TRBJ2-3; 12 bases agree with TRBD2. The germline V gene has CDR1 DFQATT and CDR2 SNEGSKA (reference sequence). V shed 1 base, J shed 1 base, and the junction held 9 bases outside the gene matches. This CDR3 is built from 18 residues. CDR3 loop: CSARAPSGGARGTDTQYF. CDR3 bases: TGCAGTGCTAGAGCCCCTAGCGGGGGGGCGAGGGGCACAGATACGCAGTATTTT.

This clonotype was detected once. The junction differs from germline at one of its ends, possibly a read error. J is TRBJ2-3 and V is TRBV3-1; 9 bases match TRBD2. The CDR3 sequence is 19 residues long. Germline values: CDR1 LGHDT, CDR2 YNNKEL (reference sequence). The DNA for the CDR3 is TGCGCCAGCAGCCAAGACCTAGGAGGCAGCGGGAGGCCAGCGGATACGCAGTATTTT. This codes for CASSQDLGGSGRPADTQYF.

Concerning this clonotype: A read error is likely, as this CDR3 ends without the conserved phenylalanine or tryptophan. V usage is TRBV12-3 or TRBV12-4 and J usage is TRBJ2-7; 10 nucleotides match TRBD1. The trim removed 5 bases at V and 1 base at J, leaving 5 bases unmatched. There are 15 residues in the CDR3. CDR3 sequence (DNA): TGTGCCAGCAGTCCCGGGACAGGGGTATCCTACGAGCAGTACTTA. Translated: CASSPGTGVSYEQYL.

Concerning this clonotype: No conserved phenylalanine or tryptophan is present at the end of the CDR3, so a read error is the likely explanation. The CDR3 spells CASSPGTEDYEQYC. The CDR3 coding sequence is TGTGCCAGCAGCCCCGGGACAGAAGACTACGAGCAGTACTGC. This sequence joins TRBV11-2 and TRBJ2-7; 7 bases map to TRBD1. This CDR3 spans 14 amino acids. CDR1 SGHAT and CDR2 FQNNGV come from the germline V gene. After removal of 5 bases from V and 3 bases from J, the junction contained 7 bases not matched to a gene.

The rearrangement uses TRBV5-1 and TRBJ1-1; TRBD1 agrees at 10 bases. The CDR3 sequence is 16 residues long. CDR1 is SGHRS and CDR2 is YFSETQ in the germline V gene. The ends lost 3 bases at V and 10 bases at J; junction bases unmatched: 15. The CDR3 here is CASSSGGQGSLVIAFF. CDR3 bases: TGCGCCAGCAGCTCCGGGGGACAGGGGAGCCTGGTCATAGCTTTCTTT.

This clonotype was recorded a few times. This chain joins TRBV7-2 and TRBJ2-1; 10 bases map to TRBD2. CDR3 length: 16 amino acids. The V and J ends lost 0 bases and 5 bases, in that order; junction bases with no gene match: 4. Per the germline V gene, CDR1 is SGHTA and CDR2 is FQGNSA. The CDR3 reads CASSLAIAGGDNEQFF. The CDR3 region has the DNA TGTGCCAGCAGCTTAGCCATAGCGGGGGGCGACAATGAGCAGTTCTTC.

This clonotype was seen once. This rearrangement joins TRBV29-1 to TRBJ1-5; D remains unclear. Deletions cut 7 bases from V and 3 bases from J, with 13 bases between. The V gene's germline CDR1 is SQVTM and CDR2 ANQGSEA. The CDR3 covers 13 residues. In nucleotides, the CDR3 is TGCAGCGCCATAACAAATGACAATCAGCCCCAGCATTTT. It translates to CSAITNDNQPQHF. The full variable domain, its missing parts supplied by reference TRBV29-1 and TRBJ1-5, is SAVISQKPSRDICQRGTSLTIQCQVDSQVTMMFWYRQQPGQSLTLIATANQGSEATYESGFVIDKFPISRPNLTFSTLTVSNMSPEDSSIYLCSAITNDNQPQHFGDGTRLSIL.

The gene calls are TRBV2 and TRBJ2-7; TRBD1 is a possible D gene (6 bases). The germline gives CDR1 SNHLY, CDR2 FYNNEI. The CDR3 has 17 amino acids. V was cut by 10 bases and J by 4 bases, with 29 bases left in between. CDR3 coding DNA: TGTGCCATTATCCCGGGACAACATTCAACCGAAGAATACGAGCAGTACTTC. This gives the protein CAIIPGQHSTEEYEQYF.

The chain combines TRBV7-9 with TRBJ2-1; 8 bases are shared with TRBD1. This CDR3 comprises 15 residues. CDR1 SEHNR and CDR2 FQNEAQ come from the germline V gene (reference sequence). The ends lost 6 bases at V and 5 bases at J; junction bases unmatched: 9. The CDR3 DNA reads TGTGCCAGCAGTTATAGGGGGACAGGAGACAATGAGCAGTTCTTC. Amino acids: CASSYRGTGDNEQFF. The entire variable domain, with the rest obtained from reference TRBV7-9 and TRBJ2-1, is as follows: DTGVSQNPRHKITKRGQNVTFRCDPISEHNRLYWYRQTLGQGPEFLTYFQNEAQLEKSRLLSDRFSAERPKGSFSTLEIQRTEQGDSAMYLCASSYRGTGDNEQFFGPGTRLTVL.

This clonotype was detected a few times. V gene TRBV12-3 or TRBV12-4 combines with J gene TRBJ1-5; D gene ambiguous. The CDR3 spans 14 residues. Trimming shortened V by 7 bases and J by 7 bases, and 17 bases separated the two germline ends. The CDR3 is CASTSETVGQPQHF. As DNA, the CDR3 is TGTGCCAGCACCTCGGAAACGGTCGGGCAGCCCCAGCATTTT.

The chain joins TRBV3-1 to TRBJ2-1; the D gene is possibly TRBD2 (5 bases). Trimming took 4 bases from V and 9 from J, leaving 16 bases between them. The CDR3 is 14 amino acids. The V gene's germline CDR1 is LGHDT and CDR2 YNNKEL (reference sequence). CDR3 in amino acids: CASSPLRGQGEQFF. The CDR3 DNA follows: TGTGCCAGCAGCCCTCTTCGGGGTCAAGGTGAGCAGTTCTTC.

This chain uses TRBV7-9 with TRBJ2-1; 7 bases align to TRBD2. Germline V CDR1 and CDR2: SEHNR, FQNEAQ (reference sequence). The CDR3 length is 15 residues. V dropped 5 bases and J dropped 2; count of bases not matched to a gene: 6. The CDR3 sequence: CASSAEGGAYNEQFF. The CDR3 DNA follows: TGTGCCAGCAGCGCCGAGGGAGGGGCCTACAATGAGCAGTTCTTC.

This clonotype was observed a handful of times. J is TRBJ2-5 and V is TRBV20-1; D may be TRBD1 or TRBD2 (6 bases each). Per the germline V gene, CDR1 is DFQATT and CDR2 is SNEGSKA (reference sequence). Trimming stripped 6 bases from V and 3 bases from J, with 17 bases between. This CDR3 contains 14 residues. CDR3 nucleotides: TGCAGTGCCACGGGGGCGCTCTCCAAAGAGACCCAGTACTTC. Translating gives CSATGALSKETQYF.

This clonotype was detected a few times. The V call is TRBV11-2, the J call TRBJ1-3; TRBD1 agrees at 7 bases. Germline V lookup: CDR1 SGHAT, CDR2 FQNNGV. Trimming removed 5 bases from V and 0 bases from J; junction bases left unmatched: 10. The CDR3 is 17 amino acids. CDR3 nucleotides: TGTGCCAGCAGCCCTTTTCAGACAGGGATCTCTGGAAACACCATATATTTT. Protein: CASSPFQTGISGNTIYF.

This clonotype was seen a few times. The chain links TRBV28 to TRBJ2-7; 10 nucleotides match TRBD2. After removal of 7 bases from V and 4 bases from J, the junction contained 10 bases not matched to a gene. There are 15 residues in the CDR3. Germline CDR1 and CDR2: MDHEN and SYDVKM. The CDR3 nucleotides read TGTGCCAGCACCAAGAGCGGGGGGGCCCCTTACGAGCAGTACTTC. It is translated as CASTKSGGAPYEQYF.